This TCR beta chain was profiled in a study of blood T cell repertoires in COVID-19. Study summary: PBMCs, B-cell-depleted T cells, or T cells provided the cDNA or gDNA that made up the material.

Original analysis: Reference gene primer amplification yielded estimated nucleated cell counts. TCRdb keeps only in-frame clones here, not all; method: immunoSEQ multiplex PCR. For V, J and clone size, that table is used; D and trimming come from the DNA. The data show 50,000 to 75,000 clones, 65% to 80% seen once. In this sample, this clone turned up once. Sequencing was carried out using peripheral blood. This receptor was obtained from a man between 60 and 70 years old with acute or convalescent COVID-19.

DNA for the CDR3: TGTGCCAGCAGCTTAAAGGGGCAGACATACTATGGCTACACCTTC. Its protein is CASSLKGQTYYGYTF. The genes are TRBV7-2 and TRBJ1-2, with D perhaps matching TRBD1 (5 bases). The germline V gene has CDR1 SGHTA and CDR2 FQGNSA. The V end was cut by 2 bases, the J end by 3 bases, with 13 bases between. The CDR3 is 15 amino acids.